The entry that follows covers one T cell receptor beta chain sequence. These data belong to a study of blood T cell repertoires in COVID-19. Study-wide background: Acute and convalescent COVID-19 samples came from the United States, Italy and Spain. T cells, B-cell-depleted T cells, or PBMCs provided the cDNA or gDNA that served as material.

The J segment lost 4 bases and the V segment lost 5 bases, leaving 3 bases of the junction unmatched. The CDR3 covers 13 residues. Looked up from germline, CDR1 is SGHNT and CDR2 is YENEEA. Per the original data handling: Counts of nucleated cells, estimated from reference gene primer amplification, were obtained. TCRdb's copy holds only in-frame clones and misses some; the assay was immunoSEQ multiplex PCR. That table supplies the V and J calls and clone size; D and trimming were determined from the DNA. The sample includes roughly 34,000 clones, about 91% of them seen just once. The sample comprised peripheral blood. This clonotype originated in a woman in her 70s with active COVID-19. This rearrangement joins TRBV11-3 to TRBJ1-1; the match to TRBD1 covers 8 bases. The CDR3 spells CASSLTGGTEAFF. DNA of the CDR3: TGTGCCAGCAGCCTCACAGGGGGCACTGAAGCTTTCTTT.